The 32 T cell receptor beta chains given below trace back to one sample, sequenced in a study of cytomegalovirus exposure and HLA in healthy donors. Assay used: immunoSEQ multiplex PCR; TCRdb lists only in-frame clones, some missing. The sample carries hundreds of thousands of clones, approximately 87% recorded once. The specimen was PBMCs. The receptors were gathered from a woman younger than 30 in good health and CMV-seronegative.

CDR3 DNA: TGTGCCAGCAGTGTTGGGAGGAATCAGCCCCAGCATTTT. Its protein is CASSVGRNQPQHF. The chain is built from TRBV28 and TRBJ1-5; D is undetermined. The CDR3 is made up of 13 amino acids. Trimming took 5 bases from V and 4 from J, leaving 9 bases between them. Germline V gives CDR1 MDHEN, CDR2 SYDVKM.

V usage is TRBV7-2 and J usage is TRBJ1-5; D is uncertain. Germline V gives CDR1 SGHTA, CDR2 FQGNSA. This CDR3 has 13 amino acids. Trimming cost V 5 bases and J 5 bases, with 10 bases left between them. CDR3 nucleotide sequence: TGTGCCAGCAGCCCGCAGGACTATCAGCCCCAGCATTTT. This sequence encodes CASSPQDYQPQHF.

Points on this clone: The same CDR3 arises from other DNA sequences in this sample as well. This sequence joins TRBV9 and TRBJ2-3; 9 bases fit TRBD2. V lost 0 bases, J lost 2 bases, and 4 bases stayed unmatched. Germline V gives CDR1 SGDLS, CDR2 YYNGEE. The CDR3 runs 16 residues. The CDR3 reads CASSVAAGGNTDTQYF. The CDR3 region has the DNA TGTGCCAGCAGCGTAGCAGCGGGAGGCAACACAGATACGCAGTATTTT.

The chain uses TRBV28 and TRBJ1-1; D perhaps matches TRBD1 (5 bases). V was clipped by 7 bases and J by 1 base, with 13 bases between them. Looked up from germline, CDR1 is MDHEN and CDR2 is SYDVKM. The CDR3 extends over 14 amino acids. Here the CDR3 DNA reads TGTGCCAGCACCGTGGACGGGGGGAACACTGAAGCTTTCTTT. Protein sequence: CASTVDGGNTEAFF.

The rearrangement links TRBV15 to TRBJ2-3; TRBD2 aligns across 12 bases. J gave up 4 bases and V 3 bases, and 5 bases lay outside the gene matches. Germline V gene lookup returns CDR1 LNHNV and CDR2 YYDKDF (reference sequence). The CDR3 loop spans 16 amino acids. CDR3 region: CATSSRLAGVSDTQYF. The CDR3 nucleotides are TGTGCCACCAGCAGTAGACTAGCGGGAGTTTCAGATACGCAGTATTTT.

The V gene is TRBV28, the J gene TRBJ1-6, with 7 bases matching TRBD1. The CDR3 sequence is 17 residues long. Germline lookup yields CDR1 MDHEN and CDR2 SYDVKM. Losses at the gene ends were 1 base for V and 7 bases for J; bases not matched to a gene: 10. CDR3 sequence reads: CASSLFPRGDGNSPLHF. The CDR3 nucleotides are TGTGCCAGCAGTTTATTCCCCAGGGGGGATGGAAATTCACCCCTCCACTTT.

This clone was found a few times. The chain employs TRBV28 and TRBJ2-1, with D possibly matching TRBD1 (6 bases). CDR1 and CDR2 (germline): MDHEN, SYDVKM. The V and J ends lost 2 bases and 8 bases respectively, with 22 bases between them. The length of the CDR3 is 17 residues. CDR3 nucleotides: TGTGCCAGCAGTTTAACCTTGTGGGGGCTAGCCGGCGATGAGCAGTTCTTC. Protein: CASSLTLWGLAGDEQFF.

The rearrangement joins TRBV5-1 to TRBJ1-1; maybe TRBD1 (5 bases). The germline CDR1 and CDR2 sequences are SGHRS and YFSETQ. V lost 4 bases and J 6 bases, leaving 10 bases between the germline ends. The CDR3 loop spans 12 amino acids. This CDR3 reads CASSARVSEAFF. The CDR3, as DNA: TGCGCCAGCAGCGCCAGGGTCTCTGAAGCTTTCTTT.

As concerns this clone: Other DNA sequences of this sample code for an identical CDR3. The chain joins TRBV5-4 to TRBJ2-5, with TRBD2 matching 8 bases. This CDR3 has 14 amino acids. Germline CDR1 reads SGHNT; CDR2 reads YYREEE (reference sequence). The V segment lost 0 bases and the J segment 5 bases; nucleotides outside the gene matches: 3. The CDR3 DNA reads TGTGCCAGCAGCTTGGAGCGGGAGTGGGAGACCCAGTACTTC. It translates to CASSLEREWETQYF.

The gene calls are TRBV5-4 and TRBJ2-2; D gene ambiguous. Trimming stripped 0 bases from V and 8 bases from J, with 14 bases between. The CDR3 covers 15 residues. From germline, CDR1 is SGHNT and CDR2 YYREEE (reference sequence). The CDR3 nucleotides are TGTGCCAGCAGCTTGGCGTTTTTAGACAAAGGGGAGCTGTTTTTT. As protein: CASSLAFLDKGELFF.

The V and J genes are TRBV6-1 and TRBJ1-1; D perhaps matches TRBD1 (5 bases). The CDR3 consists of 15 residues. Deletions cut 7 bases from V and 1 base from J, with 16 bases between. The V gene's germline CDR1 is MNHNS and CDR2 SASEGT. This chain's CDR3 is CASTKTGGRNTEAFF. CDR3 DNA: TGTGCCAGCACAAAGACGGGGGGGAGGAACACTGAAGCTTTCTTT.

This sequence joins TRBV6-5 and TRBJ2-2; 7 bases are a match to TRBD2. Germline V gene sequence: CDR1 MNHEY, CDR2 SVGAGI. The V segment lost 2 bases and the J segment 9 bases; nucleotides outside the gene matches: 6. CDR3 length: 14 residues. CDR3 protein: CASSYVAGARELFF. The CDR3 DNA reads as TGTGCCAGCAGTTACGTTGCGGGAGCGAGGGAGCTGTTTTTT.

This chain joins TRBV27 and TRBJ1-2; 7 nucleotides line up with TRBD1. V gave up 5 bases and J gave up 3 bases; unmatched junction bases: 12. CDR3 size: 16 residues. CDR1 is MNHEY and CDR2 is SMNVEV in the germline V gene (reference sequence). For the CDR3, the DNA is TGTGCCAGCAGTAACCTAGAGAGGGGGCATGACTATGGCTACACCTTC. This encodes CASSNLERGHDYGYTF.

This clone appeared many times. This chain uses TRBV18 with TRBJ2-7, with 11 bases matching TRBD2. Unmatched junction bases numbered 8, after V lost 6 bases and J lost 4 bases. Per germline, CDR1 KGHSH and CDR2 LQKENI. This CDR3 region has 15 residues. CDR3 region: CASSREGTSGYEQYF. The CDR3, as DNA: TGTGCCAGCTCGCGAGAGGGGACTAGCGGATACGAGCAGTACTTC.

The V call is TRBV27, the J call TRBJ1-4; a possible D gene is TRBD1 (5 bases). Per the germline V gene, CDR1 is MNHEY and CDR2 is SMNVEV (reference sequence). This CDR3 spans 16 amino acids. V was shortened by 0 bases and J by 7 bases, with 15 bases between the two germline ends. This chain's CDR3 is CASSLSPAGSGEKLFF. The CDR3, as DNA: TGTGCCAGCAGTTTATCCCCGGCAGGGTCGGGTGAAAAACTGTTTTTT.

The chain couples TRBV30 to TRBJ1-4; D uncertain. Between the trimmed V and J ends, which lost 0 bases and 10 bases, there was a span of 18 bases. In germline, CDR1 is GTSNPN, CDR2 SVGIG (reference sequence). The length of the CDR3 is 15 residues. The CDR3 protein is CAWSVLVHGAGKLFF. The CDR3 DNA reads TGTGCCTGGAGTGTATTGGTACACGGTGCGGGAAAACTGTTTTTT. Filled out from reference TRBV30 and TRBJ1-4, the complete variable domain reads SQTIHQWPATLVQPVGSPLSLECTVEGTSNPNLYWYRQAAGRGLQLLFYSVGIGQISSEVPQNLSASRPQDRQFILSSKKLLLSDSGFYLCAWSVLVHGAGKLFFGSGTQLSVL.

This clone turned up a few times. The V and J genes are TRBV7-8 and TRBJ1-6; D possibly corresponds to TRBD1 (6 bases). The V gene's germline CDR1 is SGHVS and CDR2 FQNEAQ. Trimming shortened V by 9 bases and J by 9 bases, and 15 bases separated the two germline ends. The CDR3 is made up of 13 amino acids. This CDR3 reads CASVGQLSSPLHF. The DNA for the CDR3 is TGTGCCAGTGTGGGACAATTATCTTCACCCCTCCACTTT.

V and J are TRBV5-1 and TRBJ2-1; possible D gene TRBD1, 5 bases. The CDR3 spans 15 residues. Trimming took 6 bases from V and 6 from J, leaving 19 bases between them. Germline assignment: CDR1 SGHRS and CDR2 YFSETQ. The CDR3 here is CASTRDWGPSNEQFF. The CDR3 bases are TGCGCCAGCACCCGCGACTGGGGCCCATCCAATGAGCAGTTCTTC.

J is TRBJ1-5 and V is TRBV19; no clear D. CDR1 and CDR2 (germline): LNHDA, SQIVND (reference sequence). This CDR3 is 12 amino acids long. V was shortened by 5 bases and J by 5 bases, with 7 bases between the two germline ends. Here the CDR3 DNA reads TGTGCCAGTAGTGGAGGTTATCAGCCCCAGCATTTT. Encoded protein: CASSGGYQPQHF.

The J gene is TRBJ2-7, the V gene TRBV18; 7 nucleotides align to TRBD1. The trim removed 2 bases at V and 5 bases at J, leaving 9 bases unmatched. The CDR3 has 15 residues. The germline V gene has CDR1 KGHSH and CDR2 LQKENI. The CDR3 sequence: CASSPMSNRGNEQYF. The DNA for the CDR3 is TGTGCCAGCTCACCAATGAGTAACAGGGGTAACGAGCAGTACTTC.

This clone has more than one count but fewer than ten. The gene calls are TRBV2 and TRBJ2-5; TRBD2 matches at 8 bases. The V gene's germline CDR1 is SNHLY and CDR2 FYNNEI. The length of the CDR3 is 17 residues. V was pared by 2 bases and J by 4 bases, with 12 bases of the junction left unmatched. CDR3 protein: CASSEFRLAGGLETQYF. CDR3 sequence (DNA): TGTGCCAGCAGTGAATTTCGGTTGGCGGGAGGCCTAGAGACCCAGTACTTC.

This chain uses TRBV10-1 with TRBJ2-7, with 7 bases fitting TRBD1. Germline V gene lookup returns CDR1 WNHNN and CDR2 SYGVQD (reference sequence). The CDR3 covers 14 residues. J was trimmed by 6 bases and V by 0 bases; bases with no gene match: 5. The CDR3 region is CASSESLAGGEQYF. The CDR3 DNA follows: TGCGCCAGCAGTGAGTCGTTGGCAGGGGGCGAGCAGTACTTC.

The rearrangement links TRBV6-1 to TRBJ1-5; weak D call: TRBD1 (5 bases). Germline CDR1 is MNHNS and CDR2 is SASEGT. The CDR3 covers 15 residues. V was cut by 2 bases and J by 7 bases, with 15 bases left in between. The CDR3 DNA reads TGTGCCAGCAGTGAACTGACGGGGACTGGGCAGCCCCAGCATTTT. It codes for CASSELTGTGQPQHF.

This clone appeared a few times. The J gene is TRBJ2-4, the V gene TRBV6-5, with 8 bases matching TRBD2. The length of the CDR3 is 13 residues. Losses at the gene ends were 8 bases for V and 6 bases for J; bases not matched to a gene: 6. Germline CDR1 reads MNHEY; CDR2 reads SVGAGI. The CDR3 here is CASQAGARNIQYF. For the CDR3, the DNA is TGTGCCAGCCAAGCGGGGGCTCGAAACATTCAGTACTTC.

This sequence joins TRBV29-1 and TRBJ2-5; 8 bases match TRBD1. Germline lookup yields CDR1 SQVTM and CDR2 ANQGSEA. The junction had 14 bases not matched to a gene; V was cut back by 6 bases and J by 5 bases. The CDR3 is 15 residues long. The CDR3 sequence is CSVEGQVGDYETQYF. CDR3 DNA sequence: TGCAGCGTGGAGGGACAGGTCGGTGACTACGAGACCCAGTACTTC. The variable domain in full, with the rest retrieved from reference TRBV29-1 and TRBJ2-5, is SAVISQKPSRDICQRGTSLTIQCQVDSQVTMMFWYRQQPGQSLTLIATANQGSEATYESGFVIDKFPISRPNLTFSTLTVSNMSPEDSSIYLCSVEGQVGDYETQYFGPGTRLLVL.

The genes are TRBV27 and TRBJ2-5, with D perhaps TRBD2 (7 bases). V was cut by 5 bases and J by 5 bases, with 18 bases left in between. Germline loops: CDR1 MNHEY, CDR2 SMNVEV (reference sequence). CDR3 length: 15 amino acids. CDR3 loop: CASSPLRGAGETQYF. The CDR3 nucleotides are TGTGCCAGCAGTCCCCTCCGGGGGGCGGGTGAGACCCAGTACTTC.

The chain recombines TRBV11-2 with TRBJ2-2; TRBD2 is a possible D gene (5 bases). CDR3 length: 16 amino acids. Germline V gene lookup returns CDR1 SGHAT and CDR2 FQNNGV. V was trimmed by 6 bases and J by 2 bases, leaving 16 bases between them. CDR3 coding DNA: TGTGCCAGCAGGAATTTTATAGCGCCCAACACCGGGGAGCTGTTTTTT. Translated, it gives CASRNFIAPNTGELFF.

V and J are TRBV30 and TRBJ2-6; no definite D call. Germline lookup yields CDR1 GTSNPN and CDR2 SVGIG (reference sequence). The CDR3 consists of 14 residues. Deletions cut 7 bases from V and 0 bases from J, with 10 bases between. The CDR3 sequence: CAFDRASGANVLTF. In nucleotides, the CDR3 is TGTGCCTTCGATCGAGCCTCTGGGGCCAACGTCCTGACTTTC.

V usage is TRBV7-2 and J usage is TRBJ2-7; D is perhaps TRBD1 (6 bases). Germline CDR1 is SGHTA and CDR2 is FQGNSA. The CDR3 totals 15 residues. Trimming shortened V by 1 base and J by 3 bases, and 13 bases separated the two germline ends. CDR3 sequence reads: CASSLVGGSYYEQYF. The CDR3 DNA is TGTGCCAGCAGCTTAGTAGGGGGTAGTTACTACGAGCAGTACTTC.

The CDR3, as DNA: TGTGCCAGCAGCGTAGGTCCAGGGAACGAGCAGTACTTC. Its translation is CASSVGPGNEQYF. The gene calls are TRBV9 and TRBJ2-7; possible D gene TRBD1, 5 bases. V gave up 0 bases and J gave up 5 bases, with 9 bases separating them. This CDR3 is 13 amino acids long. The germline CDR1 and CDR2 sequences are SGDLS and YYNGEE.

V gene TRBV27 combines with J gene TRBJ2-1; the match to TRBD1 covers 10 bases. V was pared by 2 bases and J by 7 bases, with 8 bases of the junction left unmatched. Germline loops: CDR1 MNHEY, CDR2 SMNVEV (reference sequence). The length of the CDR3 is 16 residues. CDR3 nucleotides: TGTGCCAGCAGTTTAATAAGACAGGGGGCTGGAAATGAGCAGTTCTTC. It yields the protein CASSLIRQGAGNEQFF.

This rearrangement joins TRBV27 to TRBJ1-2, with D possibly matching TRBD1 (6 bases). V was trimmed by 2 bases and J by 3 bases, leaving 10 bases between them. Germline V lookup: CDR1 MNHEY, CDR2 SMNVEV (reference sequence). This CDR3 is built from 14 residues. The CDR3: CASSLIGGDYGYTF. DNA for the CDR3: TGTGCCAGCAGTTTAATTGGGGGCGACTATGGCTACACCTTC.